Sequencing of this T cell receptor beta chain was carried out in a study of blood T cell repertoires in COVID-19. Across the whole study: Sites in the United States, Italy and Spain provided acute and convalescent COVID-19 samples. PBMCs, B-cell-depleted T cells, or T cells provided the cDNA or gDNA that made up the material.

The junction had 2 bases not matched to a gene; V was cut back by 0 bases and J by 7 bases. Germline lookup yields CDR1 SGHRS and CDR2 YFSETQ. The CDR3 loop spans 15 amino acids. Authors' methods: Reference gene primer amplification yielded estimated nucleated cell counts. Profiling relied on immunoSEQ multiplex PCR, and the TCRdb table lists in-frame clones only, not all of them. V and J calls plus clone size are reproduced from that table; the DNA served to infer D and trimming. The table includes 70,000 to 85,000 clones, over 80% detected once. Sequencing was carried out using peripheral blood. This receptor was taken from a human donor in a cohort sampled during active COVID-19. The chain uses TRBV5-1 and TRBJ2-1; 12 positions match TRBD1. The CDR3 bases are TGCGCCAGCAGCTTGGAGGGACAGGGGGCGAATGAGCAGTTCTTC. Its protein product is CASSLEGQGANEQFF.